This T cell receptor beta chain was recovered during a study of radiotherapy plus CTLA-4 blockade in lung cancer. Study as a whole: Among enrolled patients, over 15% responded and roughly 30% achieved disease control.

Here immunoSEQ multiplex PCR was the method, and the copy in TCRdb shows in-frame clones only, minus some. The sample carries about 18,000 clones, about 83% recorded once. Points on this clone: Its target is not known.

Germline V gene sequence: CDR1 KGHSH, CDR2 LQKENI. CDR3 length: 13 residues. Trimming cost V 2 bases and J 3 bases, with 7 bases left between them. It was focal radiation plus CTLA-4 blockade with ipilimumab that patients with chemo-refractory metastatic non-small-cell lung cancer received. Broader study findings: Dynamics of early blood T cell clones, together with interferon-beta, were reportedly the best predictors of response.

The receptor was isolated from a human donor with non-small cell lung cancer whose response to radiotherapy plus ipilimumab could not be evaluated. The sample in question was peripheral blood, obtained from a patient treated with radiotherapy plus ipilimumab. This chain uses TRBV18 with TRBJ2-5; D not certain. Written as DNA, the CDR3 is TGTGCCAGCTCACCAACCACGGAAGAGACCCAGTACTTC. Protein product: CASSPTTEETQYF.